Presented here are 25 T cell receptor beta chains from one specimen sequenced in a study of blood T cell repertoires in COVID-19. The protocol was immunoSEQ multiplex PCR, while the TCRdb copy is restricted to in-frame clones and leaves out a portion. Counted here are 30,000 to 40,000 clones, just over 90% occurring once; the ten biggest clones make up around 0.9%. The sequenced sample was peripheral blood. These receptors were obtained from a male donor with active COVID-19.

This chain joins TRBV7-2 and TRBJ2-1; TRBD1 matches at 7 bases. Germline values: CDR1 SGHTA, CDR2 FQGNSA. The CDR3 spans 14 residues. Trimming at V came to 6 bases and at J to 1 base, leaving 3 bases not matched to a gene. The CDR3 DNA reads TGTGCCAGCAGATCGGGACAGTCCTACAATGAGCAGTTCTTC. The encoded protein is CASRSGQSYNEQFF.

The chain joins TRBV6-5 to TRBJ1-2, with 8 bases matching TRBD1. Germline V gene data show CDR1 as MNHEY and CDR2 as SVGAGI. The CDR3 is made up of 15 amino acids. V gave up 2 bases and J gave up 5 bases; unmatched junction bases: 7. The CDR3 loop reads CASSYGDRLEYGYTF. CDR3 coding DNA: TGTGCCAGCAGTTACGGGGACAGGTTGGAATATGGCTACACCTTC.

This CDR3 is CASSQRQGEGEAFF. The CDR3 DNA follows: TGTGCCAGCAGCCAAAGGCAGGGGGAAGGTGAAGCTTTCTTT. The V and J genes are TRBV3-1 (or the pseudogene TRBV3-2) and TRBJ1-1, with 7 bases fitting TRBD1. V was clipped by 2 bases and J by 7 bases; unmatched bases: 7. In germline, CDR1 is LGHDT, CDR2 YNNKEL (reference sequence). The CDR3 sequence is 14 residues long.

This chain links TRBV3-1 (or the pseudogene TRBV3-2) with TRBJ2-7; tentatively, D is TRBD2 (5 bases). The CDR3 contains 11 residues. The V end was cut by 4 bases, the J end by 4 bases, with 5 bases between. Germline V gene data show CDR1 as LGHDT and CDR2 as YNNKEL (reference sequence). The CDR3 DNA reads TGTGCCAGCAGCCGGACTTACGAGCAGTACTTC. Amino acid sequence: CASSRTYEQYF.

This chain connects TRBV7-9 to TRBJ2-7; D unclear. The germline gives CDR1 SEHNR, CDR2 FQNEAQ (reference sequence). Trimming took 4 bases from V and 1 from J, leaving 11 bases between them. The CDR3 runs 14 residues. DNA of the CDR3: TGTGCCAGCAGCTATGACGGGTTGTCCTACGAGCAGTACTTC. This sequence encodes CASSYDGLSYEQYF.

The chain links TRBV6-4 to TRBJ2-6; D is perhaps TRBD2 (6 bases). Germline V gives CDR1 MRHNA, CDR2 SNTAGT. The V gene lost 5 bases and the J gene lost 0 bases, with 11 bases spanning the gap. The CDR3 is 16 amino acids. The CDR3 DNA reads TGTGCCAGCAGTCCCCAGGGACTCTCTGGGGCCAACGTCCTGACTTTC. This translates into CASSPQGLSGANVLTF.

The chain carries TRBV29-1 and TRBJ1-5, with D possibly matching TRBD1 (5 bases). CDR3 length: 13 residues. Trimming removed 6 bases at V and 7 bases at J, with 16 bases between. Germline V lookup: CDR1 SQVTM, CDR2 ANQGSEA. CDR3 bases: TGCAGCGTCTCTGATGGGGCTCGCCAGCCCCAGCATTTT. Translated: CSVSDGARQPQHF.

The gene calls are TRBV9 and TRBJ1-6, with TRBD1 as a possible D gene (6 bases). The CDR3 length is 14 residues. The V end lost 4 bases, the J end lost 6 bases, and 11 bases lay between the germline ends. Per germline, CDR1 SGDLS and CDR2 YYNGEE. CDR3 in DNA: TGTGCCAGCAGCCCCCGACAGGTTAATTCACCCCTCCACTTT. It codes for CASSPRQVNSPLHF.

The rearrangement links TRBV11-3 to TRBJ1-1, with 8 bases fitting TRBD1. Per germline, CDR1 SGHNT and CDR2 YENEEA. The CDR3 has 18 amino acids. V shed 0 bases and J 4 bases; nucleotides not matched to a gene: 13. In nucleotides, the CDR3 is TGTGCCAGCAGCTTAGATCTGAAGTTTGGACAGGGAGGCACTGAAGCTTTCTTT. Translating gives CASSLDLKFGQGGTEAFF.

The rearrangement uses TRBV4-2 and TRBJ1-1; D remains ambiguous. The CDR3 spans 15 residues. CDR1 LGHNA and CDR2 YNFKEQ come from the germline V gene. V was clipped by 0 bases and J by 0 bases, with 8 bases between them. CDR3 residues: CASSQEWRVNTEAFF. The CDR3 region has the DNA TGTGCCAGCAGCCAAGAGTGGAGAGTGAACACTGAAGCTTTCTTT.

The chain links TRBV5-4 to TRBJ1-5, with D tentatively TRBD1 (5 bases). V was pared by 0 bases and J by 5 bases, with 12 bases between. From germline, CDR1 is SGHNT and CDR2 YYREEE (reference sequence). This CDR3 comprises 15 residues. The CDR3 nucleotides read TGTGCCAGCAGCTTGGACGGGGGGAGTTATCAGCCCCAGCATTTT. Translation: CASSLDGGSYQPQHF.

This clone was seen more than once but under ten times. The chain has TRBV13 and TRBJ2-3; 8 bases match TRBD2. Trimming at V came to 5 bases and at J to 1 base, leaving 8 bases not matched to a gene. CDR3 length equals 16 residues. Germline V gives CDR1 PRHDT, CDR2 FYEKMQ (reference sequence). In DNA, the CDR3 is TGTGCCAGCAGCCTTAATGGACTAGCCCGCACAGATACGCAGTATTTT. It yields the protein CASSLNGLARTDTQYF.

This chain uses TRBV10-2 with TRBJ2-3; D possibly corresponds to TRBD2 (5 bases). Trimming left V 3 bases short and J 0 bases short, with 19 bases between. This CDR3 is 18 amino acids long. Germline assignment: CDR1 WSHSY and CDR2 SAAADI. CDR3 loop: CASSEISLRGTSTDTQYF. CDR3 in DNA: TGCGCCAGCAGTGAAATCTCGCTCCGGGGAACTAGCACAGATACGCAGTATTTT.

This clone was picked up a small number of times. The chain is built from TRBV4-3 and TRBJ1-1; a weak D match, TRBD1 (6 bases). V was shortened by 0 bases and J by 0 bases, with 20 bases between the two germline ends. The germline CDR1 and CDR2 sequences are LGHNA and YSLEER. The CDR3 is 19 residues long. CDR3 bases: TGCGCCAGCAGCCAAGAGGGGGGGCAGAATGTTTACATGAACACTGAAGCTTTCTTT. This gives the protein CASSQEGGQNVYMNTEAFF.

The rearrangement links TRBV28 to TRBJ1-3, with a possible D match to TRBD1 (6 bases). V shed 5 bases and J shed 4 bases, with 18 bases lying between them. Germline CDR1 is MDHEN and CDR2 is SYDVKM. The CDR3 runs to 16 residues. This chain's CDR3 is CASSEYRVMRGNTIYF. The CDR3 DNA sequence: TGTGCCAGCAGTGAGTACAGGGTGATGAGGGGAAACACCATATATTTT.

The chain has TRBV30 and TRBJ1-2; no firm D call. This CDR3 is 13 amino acids long. The V gene lost 1 base and the J gene lost 6 bases, with 12 bases spanning the gap. CDR1 is GTSNPN and CDR2 is SVGIG in the germline V gene (reference sequence). The CDR3 DNA reads TGTGCCTGGAGTGCCCAGACATATAATGGCTACACCTTC. It yields the protein CAWSAQTYNGYTF.

Regarding this clone: The junction does not match germline at one end; this may be a read error. CDR3 nucleotide sequence: TGTGCCATCAGTGAACAGTTAATGATCAGGGGGCCTAAAGAAAAACTGTTTTTT. As protein: CAISEQLMIRGPKEKLFF. The V call is TRBV10-3, the J call TRBJ1-4, with 8 bases matching TRBD1. The CDR3 contains 18 residues. CDR1 is ENHRY, CDR2 SYGVKD, per germline.

As to this clone: The junction departs from the called germline gene at one end, perhaps through a read error. V and J are TRBV11-1 and TRBJ1-1; D not resolved. In germline, CDR1 is SGHAT, CDR2 FQDESV (reference sequence). CDR3 length: 14 amino acids. The CDR3 here is CASSSLGSRTEAFF. The CDR3 DNA is TGTGCCAGCAGCTCCCTGGGAAGTAGGACTGAGGCTTTCTTT.

The rearrangement joins TRBV2 to TRBJ2-7, with unresolved D. This CDR3 is 13 amino acids long. V was trimmed by 6 bases and J by 4 bases, leaving 13 bases between them. Germline V CDR1 and CDR2: SNHLY, FYNNEI. The CDR3 DNA is TGTGCCAGCAGCGCCCTGACACGGTACGAGCAGTACTTC. It specifies CASSALTRYEQYF. The variable domain in full, with the rest retrieved from reference TRBV2 and TRBJ2-7, is EPEVTQTPSHQVTQMGQEVILRCVPISNHLYFYWYRQILGQKVEFLVSFYNNEISEKSEIFDDQFSVERPDGSNFTLKIRSTKLEDSAMYFCASSALTRYEQYFGPGTRLTVT.

This sequence joins TRBV2 and TRBJ1-2; a possible D gene is TRBD1 (5 bases). Trimming took 5 bases from V and 3 from J, leaving 10 bases between them. The CDR3 runs 13 residues. Germline V lookup: CDR1 SNHLY, CDR2 FYNNEI. In DNA, the CDR3 is TGTGCCAGCAGTAGCAAGGGGTACTATGGCTACACCTTC. Translation gives CASSSKGYYGYTF.

The CDR3: CARSFAGRGEPNQPQHF. CDR3 DNA sequence: TGTGCCAGAAGCTTTGCAGGCCGGGGAGAGCCCAATCAGCCCCAGCATTTT. The gene calls are TRBV5-3 and TRBJ1-5; D unclear. TRBV5-3 has ORF status, its function being uncertain. This CDR3 comprises 17 residues. Between the trimmed V and J ends, which lost 2 bases and 3 bases, there was a span of 18 bases.

The gene calls are TRBV11-2 and TRBJ2-7; 8 nucleotides agree with TRBD2. Trimming took 5 bases from V and 3 from J; bases not matched to a gene: 12. Germline loops: CDR1 SGHAT, CDR2 FQNNGV. The CDR3 is made up of 16 amino acids. The CDR3 region has the DNA TGTGCCAGCAGCAGACCGGGGGTAGCGGGGATCTACGAGCAGTACTTC. Residues: CASSRPGVAGIYEQYF.

The chain recombines TRBV19 with TRBJ1-2; D is perhaps TRBD1 (5 bases). Germline V gives CDR1 LNHDA, CDR2 SQIVND (reference sequence). V dropped 7 bases and J dropped 5 bases, with 14 bases sitting between them. CDR3 size: 13 residues. The CDR3 sequence is CASKPVGLYGYTF. In nucleotides, the CDR3 is TGTGCCAGTAAACCCGTGGGGCTGTATGGCTACACCTTC.

The chain uses TRBV12-3 or TRBV12-4 and TRBJ1-2, with no clear D. There are 13 residues in the CDR3. V was trimmed by 5 bases and J by 4 bases, leaving 11 bases between them. In nucleotides, the CDR3 is TGTGCCAGCAGTCGACTTAATTCCTATGGCTACACCTTC. Amino acids: CASSRLNSYGYTF.

The V call is TRBV5-4, the J call TRBJ2-1; maybe TRBD1 (6 bases). The CDR3 runs 13 residues. Germline CDR1 reads SGHNT; CDR2 reads YYREEE (reference sequence). Deletions cut 4 bases from V and 4 bases from J, with 9 bases between. CDR3: CASSLDRYNEQFF. Written as DNA, the CDR3 is TGTGCCAGCAGCCTAGACAGGTACAATGAGCAGTTCTTC.